The present T cell receptor (beta chain) was sequenced within a study of T cell repertoires in cytomegalovirus infection. Study as a whole: A matching HLA type, together with CMV infection, was signaled by public TCR beta signatures. General observations from the study: Clonotypes of TCR beta that were HLA-C-restricted and CMV-specific dominated the ex vivo response. CMV carriers with the relevant HLA were identified by cumulative public TCR beta family frequency.

There are 16 residues in the CDR3. Germline V gives CDR1 LGHNT, CDR2 FRNRAP. V was cut by 0 bases and J by 2 bases, with 13 bases left in between. The table lists this clonotype with a few counts. Its specificity is unknown. A single record per CDR3 protein comes from TCRdb applying MiXCR to the reads. The sample includes approximately 730,000 distinct CDR3 sequences, roughly 29% seen only once; the top ten take around 12%. The chain carries TRBV12-5 and TRBJ2-5, with D perhaps given as TRBD1 or TRBD2 (6 bases each). The sequence derives from a human donor in good health (CMV status not recorded). Some clones in this sample may be carry-over from other donors' samples. Sequences were derived from cultured CD8+ T cells from PBMCs, sampled from culture after CMV antigen stimulation. CDR3 nucleotide sequence: TGTGCTAGTGGTTTGGTAGGCAGGGGAGGACAAGAGACCCAGTACTTC. It yields the protein CASGLVGRGGQETQYF.